One and the same sample provided the 2 T cell receptor beta chains below, sequenced in a study of blood T cell repertoires in COVID-19 (dated by TCRdb to about 2020). The library was prepared using the immunoSEQ multiplex PCR assay. TCRdb re-hosts the immuneACCESS table, in-frame sequences only. Its copies lack some clones; in the studies checked, an unresolved V gene accounts for under half of them, and the cause for the rest is not known. In this sample the table shows roughly 110,000 clones, approximately 80% of which occur a single time. 4% to 4.5% of the sample is held by the ten biggest clonotypes. Input material: peripheral blood. The receptors originated from a man between 65 and 85 years old with acute or convalescent COVID-19.

V gene TRBV4-3 combines with J gene TRBJ2-2; D is unresolved. The CDR3 has 14 amino acids. Trimming shortened V by 0 bases and J by 6 bases, and 8 bases separated the two germline ends. In germline, CDR1 is LGHNA, CDR2 YSLEER. Here the CDR3 reads CASSQDPRPGELFF. The CDR3 DNA sequence: TGCGCCAGCAGCCAAGATCCCAGGCCCGGGGAGCTGTTTTTT.

The chain couples TRBV6-5 to TRBJ1-1, with TRBD1 matching over 8 bases. Germline lookup yields CDR1 MNHEY and CDR2 SVGAGI. V lost 2 bases to trimming and J lost 5 bases; unmatched junction nucleotides: 1. The CDR3 runs to 13 residues. For the CDR3, the DNA is TGTGCCAGCAGTTACGGACAGGGAACTGAAGCTTTCTTT. Amino acids: CASSYGQGTEAFF.